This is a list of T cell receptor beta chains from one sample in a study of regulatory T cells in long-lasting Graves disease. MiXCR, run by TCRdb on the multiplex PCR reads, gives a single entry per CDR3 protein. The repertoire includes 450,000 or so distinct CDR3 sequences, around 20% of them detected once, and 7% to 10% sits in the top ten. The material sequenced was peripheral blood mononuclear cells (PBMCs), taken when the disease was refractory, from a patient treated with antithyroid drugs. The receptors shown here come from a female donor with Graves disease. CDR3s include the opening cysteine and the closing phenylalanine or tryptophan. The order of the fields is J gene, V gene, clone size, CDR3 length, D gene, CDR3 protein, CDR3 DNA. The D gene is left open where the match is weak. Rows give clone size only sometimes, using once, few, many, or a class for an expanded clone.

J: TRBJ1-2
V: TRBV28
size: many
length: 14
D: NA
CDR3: CASSTAFSNYGYTF
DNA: TGTGCCAGCAGTACAGCATTTTCTAACTATGGCTACACCTTC

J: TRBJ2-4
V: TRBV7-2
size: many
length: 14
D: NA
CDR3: CASSLAPGGNIQYF
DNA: TGTGCCAGCAGCTTAGCCCCGGGCGGAAACATTCAGTACTTC

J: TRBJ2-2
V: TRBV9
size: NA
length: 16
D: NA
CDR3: CASSVGGARSTGELFF
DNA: TGTGCCAGCAGCGTTGGCGGGGCCCGAAGCACCGGGGAGCTGTTTTTT

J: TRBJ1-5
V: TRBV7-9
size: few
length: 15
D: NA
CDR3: CASSLHRTGNQPQHF
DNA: TGTGCCAGCAGCTTACACAGGACCGGCAATCAGCCCCAGCATTTT

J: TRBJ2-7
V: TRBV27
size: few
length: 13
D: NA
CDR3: CASSLGFQYEQYF
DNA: TGTGCCAGCAGTTTAGGTTTCCAGTACGAGCAGTACTTC

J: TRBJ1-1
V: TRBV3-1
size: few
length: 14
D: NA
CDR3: CASSLGPFDTEAFF
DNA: TGTGCCAGCAGTCTGGGGCCCTTCGACACTGAAGCTTTCTTT

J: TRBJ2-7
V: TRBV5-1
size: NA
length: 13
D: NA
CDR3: CASSPQIKYEQYF
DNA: TGCGCCAGCAGCCCCCAGATAAAGTACGAGCAGTACTTC

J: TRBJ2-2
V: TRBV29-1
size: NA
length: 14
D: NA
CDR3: CSVMTRSNTGELFF
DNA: TGCAGCGTGATGACTAGATCGAACACCGGGGAGCTGTTTTTT

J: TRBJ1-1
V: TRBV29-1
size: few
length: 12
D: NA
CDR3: CSLGDGNTEAFF
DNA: TGCAGCTTAGGGGACGGTAACACTGAAGCTTTCTTT

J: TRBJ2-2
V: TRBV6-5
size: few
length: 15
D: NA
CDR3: CASSYYTGTTGELFF
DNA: TGTGCCAGCAGTTACTATACGGGAACCACCGGGGAGCTGTTTTTT

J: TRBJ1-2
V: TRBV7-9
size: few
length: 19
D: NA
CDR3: CASSLRGPGTRGSNYGYTF
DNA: TGTGCCAGCAGCTTGAGGGGCCCGGGAACCCGAGGATCTAACTATGGCTACACCTTC

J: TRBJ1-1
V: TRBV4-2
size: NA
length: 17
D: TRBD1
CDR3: CASSQGFATGVRPEAFF
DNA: TGTGCCAGCAGCCAAGGTTTTGCTACAGGGGTGAGGCCTGAAGCTTTCTTT

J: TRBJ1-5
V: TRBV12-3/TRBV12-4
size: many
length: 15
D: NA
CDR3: CASRRTSMSNQPQHF
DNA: TGTGCCAGCAGGCGGACAAGTATGAGCAATCAGCCCCAGCATTTT

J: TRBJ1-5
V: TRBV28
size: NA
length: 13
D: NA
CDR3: CASTTPSVRAQHF
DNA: TGTGCCAGCACTACCCCGAGTGTGCGAGCCCAGCATTTT

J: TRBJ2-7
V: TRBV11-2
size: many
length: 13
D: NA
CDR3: CASSLASANEQYF
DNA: TGTGCCAGCAGCTTAGCATCCGCCAACGAGCAGTACTTC

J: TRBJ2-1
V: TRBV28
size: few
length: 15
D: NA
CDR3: CASSDSIPNYNEQFF
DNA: TGTGCCAGCAGTGACAGCATCCCGAACTACAATGAGCAGTTCTTC

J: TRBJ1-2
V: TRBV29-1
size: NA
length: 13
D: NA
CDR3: CSAQDGSVGGYTF
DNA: TGCAGCGCCCAGGACGGATCCGTTGGTGGCTACACCTTC

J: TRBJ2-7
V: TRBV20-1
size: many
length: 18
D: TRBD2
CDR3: CSAAPGGLAGVSSLEQYF
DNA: TGCAGTGCCGCACCTGGGGGACTAGCGGGAGTGAGCTCACTCGAGCAGTACTTC

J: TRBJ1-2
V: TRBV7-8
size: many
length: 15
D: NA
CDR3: CASSLDRVPPYGYTF
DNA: TGTGCCAGCAGCTTAGACAGGGTTCCGCCCTATGGCTACACCTTC

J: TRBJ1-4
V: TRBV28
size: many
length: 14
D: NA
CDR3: CASSLASVNEKLFF
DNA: TGTGCCAGCAGTTTAGCCAGCGTGAATGAAAAACTGTTTTTT

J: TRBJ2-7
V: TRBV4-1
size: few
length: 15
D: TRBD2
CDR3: CASSQFNSGLYEQYF
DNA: TGCGCCAGCAGCCAATTCAATAGCGGGCTCTACGAGCAGTACTTC

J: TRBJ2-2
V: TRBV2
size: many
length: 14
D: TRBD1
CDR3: CASRARQGAGELFF
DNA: TGTGCCAGCAGGGCCAGACAGGGTGCCGGGGAGCTGTTTTTT

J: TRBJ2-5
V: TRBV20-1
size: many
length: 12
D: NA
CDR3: CSADDGEETQYF
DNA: TGCAGTGCCGATGACGGGGAAGAGACCCAGTACTTC

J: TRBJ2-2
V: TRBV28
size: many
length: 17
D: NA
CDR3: CASSLPARRQLTGELFF
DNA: TGTGCCAGCAGTTTGCCGGCCAGGCGGCAGTTGACCGGGGAGCTGTTTTTT

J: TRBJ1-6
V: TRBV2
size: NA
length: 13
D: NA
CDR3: CAGAPLENSPLHF
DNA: TGTGCCGGCGCACCTTTAGAAAATTCACCCCTCCACTTT

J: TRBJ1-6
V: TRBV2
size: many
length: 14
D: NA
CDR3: CASKNQGLDSPLHF
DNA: TGTGCCAGCAAAAACCAGGGGTTAGATTCACCCCTCCACTTT

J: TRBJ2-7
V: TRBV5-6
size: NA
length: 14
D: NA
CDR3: CASSFPGEIYEQYF
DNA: TGTGCCAGCAGCTTCCCAGGGGAAATCTACGAGCAGTACTTC

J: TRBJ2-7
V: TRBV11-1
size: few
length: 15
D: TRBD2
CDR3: CASSLEAGGPGEQYF
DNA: TGTGCCAGCAGCTTAGAAGCGGGAGGACCGGGCGAGCAGTACTTC

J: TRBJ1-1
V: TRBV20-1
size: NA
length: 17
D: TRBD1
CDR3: CSARTPGTGGKNTEAFF
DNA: TGCAGTGCTAGAACCCCCGGGACAGGGGGCAAGAACACTGAAGCTTTCTTT

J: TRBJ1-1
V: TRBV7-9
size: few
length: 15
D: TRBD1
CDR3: CASSPGAGDRMEAFF
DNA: TGTGCCAGCAGCCCGGGGGCCGGGGACAGAATGGAAGCTTTCTTT

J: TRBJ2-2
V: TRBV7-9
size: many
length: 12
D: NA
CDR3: CASSLNGGVLFF
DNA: TGTGCCAGCAGCTTGAACGGTGGAGTGCTGTTTTTT

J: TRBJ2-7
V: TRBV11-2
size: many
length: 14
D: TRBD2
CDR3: CASSSLAGAREQYF
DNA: TGTGCCAGCAGCTCACTAGCGGGAGCCCGCGAGCAGTACTTC

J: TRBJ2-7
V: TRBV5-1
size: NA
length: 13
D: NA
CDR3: CVSSSGPTYEQYF
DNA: TGCGTCAGCAGCTCGGGACCGACCTACGAGCAGTACTTC

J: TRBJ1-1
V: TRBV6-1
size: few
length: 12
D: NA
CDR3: CASVRGDTEAFF
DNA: TGTGCCAGCGTCCGGGGGGACACTGAAGCTTTCTTT

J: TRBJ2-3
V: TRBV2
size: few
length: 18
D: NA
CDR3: CASIQGTGAILASDTQYF
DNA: TGTGCCAGCATTCAGGGGACTGGAGCTATCCTCGCCAGTGATACGCAGTATTTT

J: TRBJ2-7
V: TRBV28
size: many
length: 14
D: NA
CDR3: CASSLVGPNYEQYF
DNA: TGTGCCAGCAGTCTAGTAGGGCCCAACTACGAGCAGTACTTC

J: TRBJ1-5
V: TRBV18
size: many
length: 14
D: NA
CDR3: CASSLQVSNQPQHF
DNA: TGTGCCAGCTCACTACAGGTTAGCAATCAGCCCCAGCATTTT

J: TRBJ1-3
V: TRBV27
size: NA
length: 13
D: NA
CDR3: CTTSGGSGNTIYF
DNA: TGTACCACCAGCGGGGGCTCTGGAAACACCATATATTTT

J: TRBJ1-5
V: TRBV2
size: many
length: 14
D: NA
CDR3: CASSKGRANQPQHF
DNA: TGTGCCAGCAGCAAAGGAAGAGCCAATCAGCCCCAGCATTTT

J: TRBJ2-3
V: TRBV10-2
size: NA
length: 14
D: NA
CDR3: CASSLDRKTDTQYF
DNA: TGCGCCAGCAGCCTGGACCGTAAAACAGATACGCAGTATTTT

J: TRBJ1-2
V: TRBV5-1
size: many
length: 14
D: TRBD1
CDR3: CASSLGDGTDGYTF
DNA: TGCGCCAGCAGCTTGGGGGACGGGACAGATGGCTACACCTTC

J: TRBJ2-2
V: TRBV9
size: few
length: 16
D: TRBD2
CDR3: CASSLEGGRAGGELFF
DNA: TGTGCCAGCAGCCTGGAGGGCGGGAGGGCCGGCGGGGAGCTGTTTTTT

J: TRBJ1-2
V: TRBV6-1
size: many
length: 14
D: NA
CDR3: CASSPEGWNYGYTF
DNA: TGTGCCAGCAGTCCGGAGGGTTGGAATTATGGCTACACCTTC

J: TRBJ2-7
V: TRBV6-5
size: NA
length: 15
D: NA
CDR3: CASSYGARMFYEQYF
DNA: TGTGCCAGCAGTTACGGGGCCCGTATGTTCTACGAGCAGTACTTC

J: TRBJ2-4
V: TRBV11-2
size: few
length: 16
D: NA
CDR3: CASSHGSLRGKNIQYF
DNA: TGTGCCAGCAGCCACGGGTCCCTAAGGGGCAAAAACATTCAGTACTTC